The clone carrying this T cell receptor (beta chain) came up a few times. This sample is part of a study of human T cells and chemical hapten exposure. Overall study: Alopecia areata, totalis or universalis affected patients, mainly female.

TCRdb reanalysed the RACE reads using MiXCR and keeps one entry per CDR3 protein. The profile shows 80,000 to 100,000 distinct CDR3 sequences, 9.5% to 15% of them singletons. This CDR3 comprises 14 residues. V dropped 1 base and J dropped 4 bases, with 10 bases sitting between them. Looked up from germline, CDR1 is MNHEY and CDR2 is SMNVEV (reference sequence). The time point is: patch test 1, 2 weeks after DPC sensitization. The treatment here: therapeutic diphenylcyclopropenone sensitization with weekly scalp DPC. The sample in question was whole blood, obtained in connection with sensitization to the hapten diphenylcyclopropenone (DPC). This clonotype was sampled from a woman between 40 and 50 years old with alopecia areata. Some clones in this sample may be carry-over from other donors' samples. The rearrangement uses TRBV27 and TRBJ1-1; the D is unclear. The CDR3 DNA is TGTGCCAGCAGTTTATGGGAGAGGAGCACTGAAGCTTTCTTT. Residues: CASSLWERSTEAFF.